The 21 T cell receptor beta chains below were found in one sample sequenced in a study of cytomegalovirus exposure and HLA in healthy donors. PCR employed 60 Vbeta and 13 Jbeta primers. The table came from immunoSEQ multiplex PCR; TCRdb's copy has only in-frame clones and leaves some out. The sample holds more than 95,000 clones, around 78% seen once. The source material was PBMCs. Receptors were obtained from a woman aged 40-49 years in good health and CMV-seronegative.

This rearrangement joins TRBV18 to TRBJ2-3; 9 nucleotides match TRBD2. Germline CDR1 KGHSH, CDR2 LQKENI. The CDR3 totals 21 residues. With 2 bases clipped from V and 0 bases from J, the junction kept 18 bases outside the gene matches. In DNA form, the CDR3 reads TGTGCCAGCTCACCAAGGAGAGCTTTAGCGGGAGAAGTCGGCAGCACAGATACGCAGTATTTT. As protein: CASSPRRALAGEVGSTDTQYF.

This CDR3 is CASTRASGISEQYF. CDR3 nucleotide sequence: TGTGCCAGCACGAGGGCTAGCGGGATCAGCGAGCAGTACTTC. The V gene is TRBV2, the J gene TRBJ2-7; 9 nucleotides match TRBD2. This CDR3 has 14 amino acids. The V segment lost 7 bases and the J segment 6 bases; nucleotides outside the gene matches: 10. Germline-derived CDR1 and CDR2 are SNHLY and FYNNEI.

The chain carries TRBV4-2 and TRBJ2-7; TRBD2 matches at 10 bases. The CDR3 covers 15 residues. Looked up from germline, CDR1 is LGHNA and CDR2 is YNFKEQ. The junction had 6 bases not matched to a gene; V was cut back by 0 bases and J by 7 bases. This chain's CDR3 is CASSQDSSGREEQYF. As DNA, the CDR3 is TGTGCCAGCAGCCAAGATTCCAGCGGGAGGGAAGAGCAGTACTTC.

Here the CDR3 reads CASSLEGAGAQHF. The CDR3 DNA reads as TGTGCCAGCAGCTTAGAGGGGGCCGGGGCCCAGCATTTT. J is TRBJ1-5 and V is TRBV11-2; D perhaps matches TRBD1 (6 bases). Germline V CDR1 and CDR2: SGHAT, FQNNGV. Trimming removed 0 bases at V and 11 bases at J, with 11 bases between. This CDR3 has 13 amino acids.

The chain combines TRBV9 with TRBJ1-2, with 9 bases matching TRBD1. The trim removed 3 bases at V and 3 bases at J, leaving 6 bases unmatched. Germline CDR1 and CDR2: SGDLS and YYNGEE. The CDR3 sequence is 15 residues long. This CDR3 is CASSEGTGYDYGYTF. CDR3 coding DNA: TGTGCCAGCAGCGAGGGGACAGGGTACGACTATGGCTACACCTTC.

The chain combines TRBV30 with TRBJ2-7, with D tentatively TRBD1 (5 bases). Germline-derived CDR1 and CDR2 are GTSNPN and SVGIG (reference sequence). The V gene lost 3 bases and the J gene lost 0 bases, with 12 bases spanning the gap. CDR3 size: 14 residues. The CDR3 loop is CAWRTATSSYEQYF. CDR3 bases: TGTGCCTGGAGGACAGCAACCAGCTCCTACGAGCAGTACTTC.

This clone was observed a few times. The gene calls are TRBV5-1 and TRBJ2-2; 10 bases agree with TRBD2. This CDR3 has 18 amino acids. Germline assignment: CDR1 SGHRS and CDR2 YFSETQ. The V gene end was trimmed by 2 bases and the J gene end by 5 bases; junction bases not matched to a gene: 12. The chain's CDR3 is CASSLALAGVEVTGELFF. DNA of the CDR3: TGCGCCAGCAGCTTAGCCCTAGCGGGAGTGGAGGTGACCGGGGAGCTGTTTTTT.

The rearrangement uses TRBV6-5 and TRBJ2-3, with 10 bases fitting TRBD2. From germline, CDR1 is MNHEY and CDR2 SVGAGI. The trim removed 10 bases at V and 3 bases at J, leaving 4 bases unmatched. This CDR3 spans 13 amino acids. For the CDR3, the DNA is TGTGCCACTACTAGCGGGATGACAGATACGCAGTATTTT. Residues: CATTSGMTDTQYF.

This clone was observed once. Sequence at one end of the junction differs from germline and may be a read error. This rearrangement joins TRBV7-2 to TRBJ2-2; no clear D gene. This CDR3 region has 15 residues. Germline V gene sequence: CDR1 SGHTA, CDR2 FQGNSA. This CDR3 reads CASRLGPRFTGELFF. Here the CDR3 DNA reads TGTGCCAGCAGATTAGGGCCGAGGTTCACCGGGGAGCTGTTTTTT. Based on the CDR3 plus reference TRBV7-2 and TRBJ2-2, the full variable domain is GAGVSQSPSNKVTEKGKDVELRCDPISGHTALYWYRQSLGQGLEFLIYFQGNSAPDKSGLPSDRFSAERTGGSVSTLTIQRTQQEDSAVYLCASRLGPRFTGELFFGEGSRLTVL.

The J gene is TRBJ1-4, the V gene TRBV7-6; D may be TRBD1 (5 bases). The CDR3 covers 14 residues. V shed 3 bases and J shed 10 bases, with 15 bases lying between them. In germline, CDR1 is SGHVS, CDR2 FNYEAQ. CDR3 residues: CASSFGGPGGKLFF. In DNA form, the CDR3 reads TGTGCCAGCAGCTTTGGCGGGCCGGGGGGAAAACTGTTTTTT.

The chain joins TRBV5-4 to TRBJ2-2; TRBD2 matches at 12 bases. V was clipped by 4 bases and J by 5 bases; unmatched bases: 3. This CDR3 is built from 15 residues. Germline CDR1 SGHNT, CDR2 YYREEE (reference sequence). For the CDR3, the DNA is TGTGCCAGCAGCCGGGGGACTAGCGGGACCGGGGAGCTGTTTTTT. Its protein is CASSRGTSGTGELFF.

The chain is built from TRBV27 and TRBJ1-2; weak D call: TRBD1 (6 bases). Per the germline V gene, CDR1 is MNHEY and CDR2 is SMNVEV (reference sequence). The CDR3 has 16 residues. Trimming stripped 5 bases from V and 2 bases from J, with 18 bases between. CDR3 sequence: CASSPKPRGTNYGYTF. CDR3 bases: TGTGCCAGCAGTCCCAAACCCAGGGGAACGAACTATGGCTACACCTTC.

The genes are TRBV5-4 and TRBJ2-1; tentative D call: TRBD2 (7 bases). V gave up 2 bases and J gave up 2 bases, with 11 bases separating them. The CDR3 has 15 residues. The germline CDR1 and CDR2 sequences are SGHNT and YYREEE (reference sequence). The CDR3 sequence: CASSLGGGTYNEQFF. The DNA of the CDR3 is TGTGCCAGCAGCTTAGGGGGGGGGACCTACAATGAGCAGTTCTTC.

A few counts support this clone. The CDR3 region has the DNA TGTGCCAGCGGTAATTACAGCTACGAGCAGTACTTC. Translated, it gives CASGNYSYEQYF. The chain is built from TRBV6-6 and TRBJ2-7; D is unresolved. This CDR3 has 12 residues. Germline CDR1 is MNHNY and CDR2 is SVGAGI (reference sequence). V lost 8 bases and J 3 bases, leaving 11 bases between the germline ends.

The CDR3 region has the DNA TGTGCCAGCAGTCCGGACAGGGGGCTGACAAGGGGGGGGTTCTTC. It is translated as CASSPDRGLTRGGFF. This chain connects TRBV6-5 to TRBJ2-1; 11 bases match TRBD1. CDR3 length: 15 residues. Per germline, CDR1 MNHEY and CDR2 SVGAGI. J gave up 15 bases and V 5 bases, and 15 bases lay outside the gene matches.

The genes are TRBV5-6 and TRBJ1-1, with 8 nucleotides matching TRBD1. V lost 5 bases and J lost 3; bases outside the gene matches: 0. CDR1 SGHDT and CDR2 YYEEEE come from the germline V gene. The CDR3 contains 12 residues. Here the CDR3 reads CASRGQDTEAFF. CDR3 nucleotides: TGTGCCAGCAGGGGACAGGACACTGAAGCTTTCTTT.

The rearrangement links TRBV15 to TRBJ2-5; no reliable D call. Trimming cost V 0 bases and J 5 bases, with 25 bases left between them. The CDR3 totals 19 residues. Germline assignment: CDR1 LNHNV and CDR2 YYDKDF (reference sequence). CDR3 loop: CATSRDQQARIWRSETQYF. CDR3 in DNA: TGTGCCACCAGCAGAGATCAGCAGGCGCGAATCTGGCGATCCGAGACCCAGTACTTC.

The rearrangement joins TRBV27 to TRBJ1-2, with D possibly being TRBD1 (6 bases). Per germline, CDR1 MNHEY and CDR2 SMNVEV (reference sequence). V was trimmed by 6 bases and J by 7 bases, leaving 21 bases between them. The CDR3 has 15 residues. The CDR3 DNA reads TGTGCCAGCAGCCGCACATCAGGGGCAAAGGTTGGCTACACCTTC. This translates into CASSRTSGAKVGYTF.

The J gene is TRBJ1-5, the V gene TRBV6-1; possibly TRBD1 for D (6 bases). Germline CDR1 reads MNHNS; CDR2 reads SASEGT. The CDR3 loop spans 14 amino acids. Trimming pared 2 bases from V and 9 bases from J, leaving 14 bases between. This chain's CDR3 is CASSERGGARPQHF. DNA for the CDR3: TGTGCCAGCAGTGAAAGAGGGGGTGCGCGGCCCCAGCATTTT.

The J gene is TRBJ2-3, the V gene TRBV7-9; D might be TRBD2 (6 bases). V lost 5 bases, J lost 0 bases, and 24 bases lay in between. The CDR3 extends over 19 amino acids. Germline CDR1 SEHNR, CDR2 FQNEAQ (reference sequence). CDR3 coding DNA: TGTGCCAGCAGCCCGGGGATTAGCGGAGTGGGGTATAGCACAGATACGCAGTATTTT. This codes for CASSPGISGVGYSTDTQYF. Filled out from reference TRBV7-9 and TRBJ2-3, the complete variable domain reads DTGVSQNPRHKITKRGQNVTFRCDPISEHNRLYWYRQTLGQGPEFLTYFQNEAQLEKSRLLSDRFSAERPKGSFSTLEIQRTEQGDSAMYLCASSPGISGVGYSTDTQYFGPGTRLTVL.

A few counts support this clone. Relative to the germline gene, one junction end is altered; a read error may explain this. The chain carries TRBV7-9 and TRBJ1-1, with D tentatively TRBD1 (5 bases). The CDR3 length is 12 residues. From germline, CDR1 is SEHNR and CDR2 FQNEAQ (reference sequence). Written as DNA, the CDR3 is TGTTCCAGCAGCCTCGATGACAGATTGGCTTTCTTT. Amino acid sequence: CSSSLDDRLAFF.